The 9 T cell receptor beta chains presented below share a single source sample, sequenced in a study of identical twins. TCRdb analysed the 5' RACE reads with MiXCR anew, one entry per CDR3 protein. The repertoire holds about 730,000 distinct CDR3 sequences, with around 20% as singletons. The same data also contributed to another study, on T cells expressing NK-cell markers.

The sequenced material came from PBMCs. Source of these receptors: a woman under 30 in good health.

Ten or more counts support this clonotype. This chain joins TRBV12-3 or TRBV12-4 and TRBJ2-7; D is perhaps TRBD2 (5 bases). This CDR3 spans 13 amino acids. The V and J ends lost 6 bases and 6 bases respectively, with 15 bases between them. CDR3 coding DNA: TGTGCCAGCAGCTTACTTGAGCGGAGCGAGCAGTACTTC. Residues: CASSLLERSEQYF.

At least ten counts were recorded for this clonotype. The chain combines TRBV12-3 or TRBV12-4 with TRBJ1-2; 9 nucleotides align to TRBD1. Trimming removed 5 bases from V and 2 bases from J; junction bases left unmatched: 3. The CDR3 spans 14 residues. This CDR3 reads CASSVTGGNYGYTF. CDR3 bases: TGTGCCAGCAGTGTAACAGGGGGCAACTATGGCTACACCTTC.

The CDR3 loop reads CASSLDRELAQYF. CDR3 DNA sequence: TGTGCCAGCAGCTTAGACAGGGAGTTAGCGCAGTATTTT. The chain has TRBV11-2 and TRBJ2-3; TRBD1 or TRBD2 may be the D gene (5 bases each). The CDR3 has 13 amino acids. Trimming removed 0 bases at V and 10 bases at J, with 11 bases between. Germline V gene lookup returns CDR1 SGHAT and CDR2 FQNNGV.

This clonotype was counted a few times. The V call is TRBV10-3, the J call TRBJ1-6; no clear D. This CDR3 is built from 13 residues. Germline-derived CDR1 and CDR2 are ENHRY and SYGVKD. The V end was cut by 6 bases, the J end by 10 bases, with 13 bases between. The CDR3, as DNA: TGTGCCATCAGCGACCGGGATCTATCACCCCTCCACTTT. Encoded protein: CAISDRDLSPLHF.

This chain links TRBV29-1 with TRBJ2-2; 8 bases fit TRBD2. V lost 7 bases, J lost 0 bases, and 4 bases stayed unmatched. The length of the CDR3 is 14 residues. Per germline, CDR1 SQVTM and CDR2 ANQGSEA. DNA for the CDR3: TGCAGCGCCGGGGGGGGGGCGAACACCGGGGAGCTGTTTTTT. Its translation is CSAGGGANTGELFF.

The chain is built from TRBV5-1 and TRBJ2-7, with 8 bases lining up with TRBD1. Germline assignment: CDR1 SGHRS and CDR2 YFSETQ. The V gene end was trimmed by 0 bases and the J gene end by 5 bases; junction bases not matched to a gene: 4. The CDR3 runs to 14 residues. The chain's CDR3 is CASSLARTGNEQYF. CDR3 in DNA: TGCGCCAGCAGCTTGGCAAGGACAGGGAACGAGCAGTACTTC.

This clonotype was observed a few times. The gene calls are TRBV15 and TRBJ2-7, with D possibly matching TRBD2 (7 bases). This CDR3 comprises 15 residues. V was trimmed by 1 base and J by 4 bases, leaving 14 bases between them. Germline lookup yields CDR1 LNHNV and CDR2 YYDKDF (reference sequence). Here the CDR3 reads CATSRAPGGLYEQYF. In nucleotides, the CDR3 is TGTGCCACCAGCAGAGCCCCGGGGGGCCTTTACGAGCAGTACTTC.

This clonotype was counted many times. The rearrangement uses TRBV7-9 and TRBJ2-7; D not certain. The ends were cut back, 2 bases at V and 3 bases at J, with 11 bases in the middle. This CDR3 is 14 amino acids long. The germline gives CDR1 SEHNR, CDR2 FQNEAQ (reference sequence). The CDR3 DNA reads as TGTGCCAGCAGCTTAAGTGGTCACCGCTACGAGCAGTACTTC. Amino acid sequence: CASSLSGHRYEQYF.

This clonotype was counted a few times. Here the CDR3 reads CASRGTGFNTEAFF. CDR3 sequence (DNA): TGTGCCAGCAGGGGTACAGGGTTTAACACTGAAGCTTTCTTT. The chain joins TRBV7-9 to TRBJ1-1, with D perhaps matching TRBD1 (6 bases). V was trimmed by 6 bases and J by 2 bases, leaving 13 bases between them. Germline-derived CDR1 and CDR2 are SEHNR and FQNEAQ (reference sequence). There are 14 residues in the CDR3.